This T cell receptor (beta chain) originates from a study of blood T cells in healthy people across ages. Notes on the study in general: Per million T cells, the diversity of TCR beta decreased roughly linearly as age advanced.

The people who gave samples were healthy Caucasians from Russia, aged roughly 6 to 95. Details on this clonotype: Its antigen is not identified.

Using a J-beta primer mix together with a sample-barcoded 5' primer, a second PCR was run for roughly 7 to 12 cycles. Carrying 12 random nucleotides, a template-switch adaptor labeled each individual cDNA molecule. Sequencing of every sample gave 3 million or more CDR3-containing paired-end reads. TCRdb re-analysed the 5' RACE reads in MiXCR, keeping a single row per CDR3 protein. This table has about 830,000 distinct CDR3 sequences, 58% appearing once. The CDR3 spans 13 residues. V shed 5 bases and J shed 2 bases, with 10 bases lying between them. CDR1 and CDR2 from the germline V gene are MDHEN and SYDVKM.

The receptor was derived from a man aged 25-45 years in good health. Sequencing was carried out using blood. V gene TRBV28 combines with J gene TRBJ2-7; D unclear. The CDR3 loop is CASSQTVTYEQYF. The CDR3 DNA sequence: TGTGCCAGCAGTCAGACGGTCACCTACGAGCAGTACTTC.